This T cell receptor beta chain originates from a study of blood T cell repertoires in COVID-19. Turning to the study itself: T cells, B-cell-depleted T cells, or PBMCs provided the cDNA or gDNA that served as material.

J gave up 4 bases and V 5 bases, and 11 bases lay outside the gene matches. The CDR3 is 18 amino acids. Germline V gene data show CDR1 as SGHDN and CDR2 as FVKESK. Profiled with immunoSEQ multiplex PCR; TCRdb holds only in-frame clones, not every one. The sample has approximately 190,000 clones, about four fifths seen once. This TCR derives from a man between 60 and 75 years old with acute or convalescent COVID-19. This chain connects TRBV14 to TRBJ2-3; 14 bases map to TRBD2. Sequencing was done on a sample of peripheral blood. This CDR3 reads CASSGRLAGGRRADTQYF. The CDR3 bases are TGTGCCAGCAGCGGGCGACTAGCGGGAGGGCGCAGGGCAGATACGCAGTATTTT.